Each of the 19 T cell receptor beta chains below was sequenced from the same sample in a study of CD8 T cells in ankylosing spondylitis. No cognate antigen is known for these TCRs. Using its own MiXCR run on the 5' RACE reads, TCRdb lists one record per CDR3 protein. Among around 480,000 distinct CDR3 sequences listed, about a sixth were seen once. Overall study findings and caveats: What seemed typical of ankylosing spondylitis blood was a TCR beta motif built from 7 or 8 highly homologous variants.

Sequenced material: blood, either unsorted or a sorted T cell fraction (not recorded which). These receptors were taken from a male donor with ankylosing spondylitis.

The rearrangement links TRBV27 to TRBJ2-2; 7 bases line up with TRBD1. Germline lookup yields CDR1 MNHEY and CDR2 SMNVEV (reference sequence). V was pared by 5 bases and J by 6 bases, with 6 bases of the junction left unmatched. The CDR3 is 14 amino acids. CDR3 DNA: TGTGCCAGCAGTCGACAGGGATGGCCCGGGGAGCTGTTTTTT. It encodes CASSRQGWPGELFF.

This clonotype has more than one count but fewer than ten. The V gene is TRBV5-1, the J gene TRBJ1-3, with 8 bases aligning to TRBD1. This CDR3 is 14 amino acids long. V was clipped by 4 bases and J by 8 bases; unmatched bases: 8. Germline V gives CDR1 SGHRS, CDR2 YFSETQ. The CDR3 DNA is TGCGCCAGCAGCGACGGGACAGGCGGAGACACCATATATTTT. Its translation is CASSDGTGGDTIYF. Supplemented by reference TRBV5-1 and TRBJ1-3, the full variable domain reads KAGVTQTPRYLIKTRGQQVTLSCSPISGHRSVSWYQQTPGQGLQFLFEYFSETQRNKGNFPGRFSGRQFSNSRSEMNVSTLELGDSALYLCASSDGTGGDTIYFGEGSWLTVV.

The chain links TRBV12-3 or TRBV12-4 to TRBJ1-5; D possibly corresponds to TRBD1 (6 bases). The V end lost 2 bases, the J end lost 2 bases, and 10 bases lay between the germline ends. The CDR3 consists of 15 residues. CDR3 in DNA: TGTGCCAGCAGTTTATCCAGGGGCGGCAATCAGCCCCAGCATTTT. As protein: CASSLSRGGNQPQHF.

This clonotype has just a few counts. The chain links TRBV3-1 to TRBJ1-1; maybe TRBD1 (5 bases). CDR1 and CDR2 from the germline V gene are LGHDT and YNNKEL (reference sequence). The CDR3 extends over 13 amino acids. V was trimmed by 5 bases and J by 10 bases, leaving 17 bases between them. CDR3 DNA sequence: TGTGCCAGCAGCGCGCGGACACCGTGGGGAGCTTTCTTT. It is translated as CASSARTPWGAFF.

CDR3 sequence reads: CASSYSSGRYYEQFF. The CDR3 DNA follows: TGTGCCAGCAGTTACTCTAGCGGGAGGTACTATGAGCAGTTCTTC. The V and J genes are TRBV6-5 and TRBJ2-1; 10 bases line up with TRBD2. After removal of 0 bases from V and 8 bases from J, the junction contained 4 bases not matched to a gene. CDR1 is MNHEY and CDR2 is SVGAGI in the germline V gene. The CDR3 contains 15 residues.

The chain combines TRBV6-1 with TRBJ2-6; either TRBD1 or TRBD2 may fit D (5 bases each). CDR1 MNHNS and CDR2 SASEGT come from the germline V gene. The length of the CDR3 is 20 residues. Trimming pared 4 bases from V and 3 bases from J, leaving 25 bases between. For the CDR3, the DNA is TGTGCCAGCAGTGGGAATCGGGGCTCCCTCTCTCTGAGTGGGGCCAACGTCCTGACTTTC. This encodes CASSGNRGSLSLSGANVLTF.

This clonotype was counted ten times or more. The rearrangement uses TRBV28 and TRBJ1-5, with 7 bases aligning to TRBD1. Trimming cost V 3 bases and J 2 bases; bases outside gene matches: 4. There are 15 residues in the CDR3. Per germline, CDR1 MDHEN and CDR2 SYDVKM. CDR3 bases: TGTGCCAGCAGTTTCAGACAGGGAGGCAATCAGCCCCAGCATTTT. Translation: CASSFRQGGNQPQHF. Supplemented by reference TRBV28 and TRBJ1-5, the full variable domain reads DVKVTQSSRYLVKRTGEKVFLECVQDMDHENMFWYRQDPGLGLRLIYFSYDVKMKEKGDIPEGYSVSREKKERFSLILESASTNQTSMYLCASSFRQGGNQPQHFGDGTRLSIL.

This clonotype was picked up a small number of times. CDR3 DNA sequence: TGCAGTGCTAGAGATGTAGCATCCAGCGGGATGAACACTGAAGCTTTCTTT. Its translation is CSARDVASSGMNTEAFF. This chain joins TRBV20-1 and TRBJ1-1; D gene uncertain. Trimming took 0 bases from V and 0 from J, leaving 17 bases between them. Germline loops: CDR1 DFQATT, CDR2 SNEGSKA (reference sequence). CDR3 length equals 17 residues.

This clonotype was observed a few times. The rearrangement joins TRBV30 to TRBJ2-7; no clear D. The germline V and J ends were trimmed by 6 bases and 1 base, with 7 bases remaining between them. The CDR3 consists of 11 residues. Germline lookup yields CDR1 GTSNPN and CDR2 SVGIG (reference sequence). The CDR3 region has the DNA TGTGCCTGTACTAATTCCTACGAGCAGTACTTC. Residues: CACTNSYEQYF.

There are a few counts of this clonotype. The chain is built from TRBV18 and TRBJ1-4; D is possibly TRBD1 (6 bases). The germline V and J ends were trimmed by 3 bases and 4 bases, with 15 bases remaining between them. The CDR3 runs 16 residues. Germline V CDR1 and CDR2: KGHSH, LQKENI. DNA for the CDR3: TGTGCCAGCTCACCGACTACAGGGATCAGTAATGAAAAACTGTTTTTT. Its translation is CASSPTTGISNEKLFF.

The chain joins TRBV29-1 to TRBJ1-4; 7 bases map to TRBD1. Germline V gene sequence: CDR1 SQVTM, CDR2 ANQGSEA. V dropped 3 bases and J dropped 3; count of bases not matched to a gene: 1. The CDR3 extends over 13 amino acids. In DNA, the CDR3 is TGCAGCGTTGAGGGACAGCCTAATGAAAAACTGTTTTTT. This sequence encodes CSVEGQPNEKLFF.

This clonotype has more than one count but fewer than ten. The chain combines TRBV9 with TRBJ1-5, with D perhaps matching TRBD1 (5 bases). CDR1 is SGDLS and CDR2 is YYNGEE in the germline V gene. The CDR3 runs to 16 residues. V lost 0 bases and J lost 6, with 16 bases in between. The chain's CDR3 is CASSVAVGTSRQPQHF. DNA for the CDR3: TGTGCCAGCAGCGTAGCCGTGGGGACGAGCCGTCAGCCCCAGCATTTT.

The gene calls are TRBV11-2 and TRBJ1-1; D call uncertain. Germline V gives CDR1 SGHAT, CDR2 FQNNGV. The CDR3 is made up of 13 amino acids. V was cut by 0 bases and J by 4 bases, with 6 bases left in between. The CDR3 loop reads CASSLEGFTEAFF. CDR3 coding DNA: TGTGCCAGCAGCTTAGAGGGTTTCACTGAAGCTTTCTTT. The whole variable domain, filled in from reference TRBV11-2 and TRBJ1-1, reads EAGVAQSPRYKIIEKRQSVAFWCNPISGHATLYWYQQILGQGPKLLIQFQNNGVVDDSQLPKDRFSAERLKGVDSTLKIQPAKLEDSAVYLCASSLEGFTEAFFGQGTRLTVV.

V is TRBV4-1 and J is TRBJ1-2, with a weak D call TRBD1 (6 bases). Germline CDR1 reads MGHRA; CDR2 reads YSYEKL. Trimming shortened V by 4 bases and J by 4 bases, and 10 bases separated the two germline ends. The CDR3 totals 13 residues. CDR3 DNA: TGCGCCAGCAGCCGACAGGTGACCTATGGCTACACCTTC. Amino acid sequence: CASSRQVTYGYTF.

V and J are TRBV6-2 or TRBV6-3 and TRBJ2-5; TRBD2 is a possible D gene (5 bases). The CDR3 contains 14 residues. In germline, CDR1 is MNHEY, CDR2 SVGEGT. The germline V and J ends were trimmed by 2 bases and 5 bases, with 12 bases remaining between them. This CDR3 is CASSYGFREETQYF. The CDR3 nucleotides read TGTGCCAGCAGTTACGGATTTAGGGAGGAGACCCAGTACTTC.

V usage is TRBV7-9 and J usage is TRBJ1-2; no clear D. Germline CDR1 and CDR2: SEHNR and FQNEAQ (reference sequence). Trimming took off 1 base at V and 0 bases at J, with 6 bases between the two ends. This CDR3 is 14 amino acids long. CDR3 protein: CASSLEIANYGYTF. DNA of the CDR3: TGTGCCAGCAGCTTAGAGATAGCTAACTATGGCTACACCTTC. The variable domain in full, with the rest retrieved from reference TRBV7-9 and TRBJ1-2, is DTGVSQNPRHKITKRGQNVTFRCDPISEHNRLYWYRQTLGQGPEFLTYFQNEAQLEKSRLLSDRFSAERPKGSFSTLEIQRTEQGDSAMYLCASSLEIANYGYTFGSGTRLTVV.

This clonotype appeared once. This chain joins TRBV9 and TRBJ2-2; 9 positions agree with TRBD1. This CDR3 spans 19 amino acids. Germline-derived CDR1 and CDR2 are SGDLS and YYNGEE. V was pared by 3 bases and J by 3 bases, with 15 bases of the junction left unmatched. The CDR3 sequence: CASSEGDRVAGGDTGELFF. CDR3 sequence (DNA): TGTGCCAGCAGCGAAGGGGACAGGGTTGCTGGGGGGGACACCGGGGAGCTGTTTTTT.

The gene calls are TRBV10-3 and TRBJ1-4; D remains ambiguous. The germline gives CDR1 ENHRY, CDR2 SYGVKD. V dropped 4 bases and J dropped 2 bases, with 14 bases sitting between them. This CDR3 contains 16 residues. CDR3 coding DNA: TGTGCCATCAGTGGAGAGGGATCAGGTACTAATGAAAAACTGTTTTTT. Translating gives CAISGEGSGTNEKLFF.

This clonotype was recorded a few times. The chain couples TRBV30 to TRBJ2-3, with 11 bases fitting TRBD2. Germline lookup yields CDR1 GTSNPN and CDR2 SVGIG (reference sequence). CDR3 length: 14 amino acids. V was pared by 3 bases and J by 5 bases, with 4 bases of the junction left unmatched. CDR3 amino acids: CAWRLAGGGDTQYF. The CDR3 nucleotides are TGTGCCTGGAGGCTAGCGGGGGGCGGAGATACGCAGTATTTT.